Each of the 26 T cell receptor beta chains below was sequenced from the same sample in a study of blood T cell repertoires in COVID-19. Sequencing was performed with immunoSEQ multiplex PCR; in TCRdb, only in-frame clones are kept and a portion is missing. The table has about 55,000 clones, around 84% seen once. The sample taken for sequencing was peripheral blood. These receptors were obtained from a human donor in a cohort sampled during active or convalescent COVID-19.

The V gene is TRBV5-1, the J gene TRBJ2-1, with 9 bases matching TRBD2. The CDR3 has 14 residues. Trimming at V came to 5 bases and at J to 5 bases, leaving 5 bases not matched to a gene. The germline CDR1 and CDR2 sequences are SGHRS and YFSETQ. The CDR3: CASRDLAGHNEQFF. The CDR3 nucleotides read TGCGCCAGCAGGGATCTAGCGGGGCACAATGAGCAGTTCTTC.

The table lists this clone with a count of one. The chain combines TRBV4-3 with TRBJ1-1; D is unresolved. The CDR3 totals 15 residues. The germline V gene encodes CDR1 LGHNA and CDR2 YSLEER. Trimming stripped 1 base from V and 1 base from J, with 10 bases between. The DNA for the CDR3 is TGCGCCAGCAGCCAAGTGAGTACGGGGAACACTGAAGCTTTCTTT. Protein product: CASSQVSTGNTEAFF.

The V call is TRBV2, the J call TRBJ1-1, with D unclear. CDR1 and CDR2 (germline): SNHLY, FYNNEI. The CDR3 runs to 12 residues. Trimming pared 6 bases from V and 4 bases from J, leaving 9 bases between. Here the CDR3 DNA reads TGTGCCAGCAGGAGGGTGGGCACTGAAGCTTTCTTT. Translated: CASRRVGTEAFF.

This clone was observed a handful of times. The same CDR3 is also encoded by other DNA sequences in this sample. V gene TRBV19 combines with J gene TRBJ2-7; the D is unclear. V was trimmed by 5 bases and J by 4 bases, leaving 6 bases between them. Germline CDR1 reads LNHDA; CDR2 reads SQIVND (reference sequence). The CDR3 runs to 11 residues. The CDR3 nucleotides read TGTGCCAGTAGTTCCTCTTACGAGCAGTACTTC. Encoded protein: CASSSSYEQYF. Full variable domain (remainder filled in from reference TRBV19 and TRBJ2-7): DGGITQSPKYLFRKEGQNVTLSCEQNLNHDAMYWYRQDPGQGLRLIYYSQIVNDFQKGDIAEGYSVSREKKESFPLTVTSAQKNPTAFYLCASSSSYEQYFGPGTRLTVT.

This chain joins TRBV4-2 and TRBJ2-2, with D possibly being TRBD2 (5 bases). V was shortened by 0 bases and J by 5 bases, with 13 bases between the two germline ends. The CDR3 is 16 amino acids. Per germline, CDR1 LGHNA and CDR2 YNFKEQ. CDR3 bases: TGTGCCAGCAGCCAAGATGGGAGACGGGGAACCGGGGAGCTGTTTTTT. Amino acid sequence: CASSQDGRRGTGELFF.

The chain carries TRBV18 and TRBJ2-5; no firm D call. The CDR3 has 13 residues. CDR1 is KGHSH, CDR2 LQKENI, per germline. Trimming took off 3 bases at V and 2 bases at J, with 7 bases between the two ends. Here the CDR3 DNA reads TGTGCCAGCTCACCGGGCATTCAAGAGACCCAGTACTTC. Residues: CASSPGIQETQYF.

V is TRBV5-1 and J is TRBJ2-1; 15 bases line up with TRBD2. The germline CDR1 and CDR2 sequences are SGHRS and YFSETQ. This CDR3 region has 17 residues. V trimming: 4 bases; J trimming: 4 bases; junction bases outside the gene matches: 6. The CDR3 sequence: CASSPGTSGGFYNEQFF. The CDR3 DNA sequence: TGCGCCAGCAGCCCCGGGACTAGCGGGGGGTTTTACAATGAGCAGTTCTTC.

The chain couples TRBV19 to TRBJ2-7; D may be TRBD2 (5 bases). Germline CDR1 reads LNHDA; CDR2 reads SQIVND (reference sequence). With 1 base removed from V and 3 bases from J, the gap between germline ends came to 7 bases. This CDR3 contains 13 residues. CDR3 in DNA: TGTGCCAGTAGTATAGTAGAGGGCTACGAGCAGTACTTC. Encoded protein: CASSIVEGYEQYF.

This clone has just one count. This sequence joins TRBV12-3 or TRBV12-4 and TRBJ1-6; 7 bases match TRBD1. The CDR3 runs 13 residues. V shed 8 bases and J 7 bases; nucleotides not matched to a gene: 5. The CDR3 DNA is TGTGCCAGCCAGGGGGGTCTAAATTCACCCCTCCACTTT. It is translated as CASQGGLNSPLHF.

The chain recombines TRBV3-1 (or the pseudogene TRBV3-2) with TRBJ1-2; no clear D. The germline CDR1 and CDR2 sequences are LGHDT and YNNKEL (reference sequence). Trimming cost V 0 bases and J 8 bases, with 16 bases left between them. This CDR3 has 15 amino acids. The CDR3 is CASSQDLRRAGGYTF. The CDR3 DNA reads TGTGCCAGCAGCCAAGATCTGAGGAGGGCTGGCGGCTACACCTTC.

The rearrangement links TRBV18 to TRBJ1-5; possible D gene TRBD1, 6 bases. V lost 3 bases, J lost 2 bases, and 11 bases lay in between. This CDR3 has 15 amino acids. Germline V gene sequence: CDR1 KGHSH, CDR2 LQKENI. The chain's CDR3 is CASSPGRGGNQPQHF. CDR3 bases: TGTGCCAGCTCACCGGGCAGGGGAGGCAATCAGCCCCAGCATTTT.

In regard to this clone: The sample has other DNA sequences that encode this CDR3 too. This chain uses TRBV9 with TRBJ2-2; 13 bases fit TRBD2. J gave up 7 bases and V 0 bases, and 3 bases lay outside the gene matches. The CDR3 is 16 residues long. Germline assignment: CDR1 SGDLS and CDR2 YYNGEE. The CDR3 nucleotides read TGTGCCAGCAGCGTAGGACTAGCGGGGGGCAGCGGGGAGCTGTTTTTT. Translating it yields CASSVGLAGGSGELFF.

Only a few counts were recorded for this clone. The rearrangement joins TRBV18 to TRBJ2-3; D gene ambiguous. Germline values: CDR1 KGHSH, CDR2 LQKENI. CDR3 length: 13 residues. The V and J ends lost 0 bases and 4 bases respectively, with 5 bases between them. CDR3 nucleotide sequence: TGTGCCAGCTCACCACCTTGGCCAGATACGCAGTATTTT. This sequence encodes CASSPPWPDTQYF.

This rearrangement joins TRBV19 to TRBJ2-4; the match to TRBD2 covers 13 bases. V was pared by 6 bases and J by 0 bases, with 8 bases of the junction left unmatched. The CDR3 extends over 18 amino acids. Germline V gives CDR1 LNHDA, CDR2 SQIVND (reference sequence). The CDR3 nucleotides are TGTGCCAGTAGGGCGACTAGCGGGGGGCCGCTAGCCAAAAACATTCAGTACTTC. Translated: CASRATSGGPLAKNIQYF. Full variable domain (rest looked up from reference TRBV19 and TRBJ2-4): DGGITQSPKYLFRKEGQNVTLSCEQNLNHDAMYWYRQDPGQGLRLIYYSQIVNDFQKGDIAEGYSVSREKKESFPLTVTSAQKNPTAFYLCASRATSGGPLAKNIQYFGAGTRLSVL.

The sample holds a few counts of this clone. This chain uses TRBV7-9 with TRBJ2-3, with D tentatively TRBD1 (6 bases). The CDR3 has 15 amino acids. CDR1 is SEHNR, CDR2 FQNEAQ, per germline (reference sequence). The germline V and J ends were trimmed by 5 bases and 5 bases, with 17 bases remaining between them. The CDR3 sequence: CASSRQNRDGDTQYF. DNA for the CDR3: TGTGCCAGCAGCCGGCAGAACAGGGATGGAGATACGCAGTATTTT.

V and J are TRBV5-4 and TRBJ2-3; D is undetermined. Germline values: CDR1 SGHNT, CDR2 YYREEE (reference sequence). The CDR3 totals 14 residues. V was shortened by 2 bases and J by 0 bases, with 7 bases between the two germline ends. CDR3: CASSFSRSTDTQYF. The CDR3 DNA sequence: TGTGCCAGCAGCTTTAGCCGTAGCACAGATACGCAGTATTTT.

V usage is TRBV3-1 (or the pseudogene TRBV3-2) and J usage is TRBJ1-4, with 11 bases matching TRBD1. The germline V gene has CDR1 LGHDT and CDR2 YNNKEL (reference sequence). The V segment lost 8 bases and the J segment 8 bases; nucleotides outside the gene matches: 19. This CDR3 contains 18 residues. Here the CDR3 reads CASRRTGGSGPLGEKLFF. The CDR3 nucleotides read TGTGCCAGCCGCCGGACAGGGGGCTCGGGTCCGTTGGGCGAAAAACTGTTTTTT.

The CDR3 spells CASSSGFQETQYF. The CDR3 DNA sequence: TGTGCCAGCAGCTCAGGGTTTCAAGAGACCCAGTACTTC. The genes are TRBV11-2 and TRBJ2-5, with D maybe TRBD1 (5 bases). CDR3 length equals 13 residues. Trimming pared 4 bases from V and 2 bases from J, leaving 8 bases between. Germline CDR1 SGHAT, CDR2 FQNNGV. The whole variable domain, filled in from reference TRBV11-2 and TRBJ2-5, reads EAGVAQSPRYKIIEKRQSVAFWCNPISGHATLYWYQQILGQGPKLLIQFQNNGVVDDSQLPKDRFSAERLKGVDSTLKIQPAKLEDSAVYLCASSSGFQETQYFGPGTRLLVL.

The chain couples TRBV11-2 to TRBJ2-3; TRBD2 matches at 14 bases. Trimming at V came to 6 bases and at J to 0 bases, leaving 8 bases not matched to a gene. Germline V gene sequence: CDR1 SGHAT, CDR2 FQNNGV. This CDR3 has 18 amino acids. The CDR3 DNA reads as TGTGCCAGCAGTTTGACTAGCGGGGGGGCCTTTAGCACAGATACGCAGTATTTT. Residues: CASSLTSGGAFSTDTQYF.

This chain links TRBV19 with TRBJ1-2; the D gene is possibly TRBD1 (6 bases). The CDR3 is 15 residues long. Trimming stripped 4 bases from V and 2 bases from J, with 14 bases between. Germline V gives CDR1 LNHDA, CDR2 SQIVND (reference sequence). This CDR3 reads CASSRDTGRNYGYTF. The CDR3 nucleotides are TGTGCCAGTAGTAGGGACACGGGACGGAACTATGGCTACACCTTC.

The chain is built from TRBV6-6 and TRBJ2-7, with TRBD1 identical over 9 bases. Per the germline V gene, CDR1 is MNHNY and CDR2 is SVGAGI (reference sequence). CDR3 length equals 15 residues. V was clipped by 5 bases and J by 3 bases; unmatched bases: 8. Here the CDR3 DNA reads TGTGCCAGCAGTGGAACAGGGGGCACCAACTACGAGCAGTACTTC. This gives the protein CASSGTGGTNYEQYF.

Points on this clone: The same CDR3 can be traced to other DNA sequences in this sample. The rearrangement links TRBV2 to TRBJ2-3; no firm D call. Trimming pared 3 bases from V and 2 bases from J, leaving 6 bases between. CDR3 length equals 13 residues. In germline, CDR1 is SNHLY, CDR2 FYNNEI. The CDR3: CASSDLLTDTQYF. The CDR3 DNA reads TGTGCCAGCAGTGACCTCCTCACAGATACGCAGTATTTT.

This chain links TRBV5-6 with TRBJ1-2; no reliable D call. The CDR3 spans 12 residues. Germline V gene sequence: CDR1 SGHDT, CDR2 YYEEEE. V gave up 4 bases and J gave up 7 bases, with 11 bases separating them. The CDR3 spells CASSRTDFGYTF. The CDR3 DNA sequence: TGTGCCAGCAGCCGTACAGATTTTGGCTACACCTTC.

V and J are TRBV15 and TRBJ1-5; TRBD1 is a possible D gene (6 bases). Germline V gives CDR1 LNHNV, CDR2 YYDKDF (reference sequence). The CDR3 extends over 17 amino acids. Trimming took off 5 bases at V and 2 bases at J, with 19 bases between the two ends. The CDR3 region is CATSSGVAGDGNQPQHF. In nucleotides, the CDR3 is TGTGCCACCAGCTCGGGTGTAGCAGGGGATGGCAATCAGCCCCAGCATTTT.

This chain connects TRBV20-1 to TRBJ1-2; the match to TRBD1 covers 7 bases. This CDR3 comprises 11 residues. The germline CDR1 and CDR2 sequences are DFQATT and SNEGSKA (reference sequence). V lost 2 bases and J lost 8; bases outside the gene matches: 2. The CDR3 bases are TGCAGTGCTAGATCAGGGGGAGGCTACACCTTC. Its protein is CSARSGGGYTF.

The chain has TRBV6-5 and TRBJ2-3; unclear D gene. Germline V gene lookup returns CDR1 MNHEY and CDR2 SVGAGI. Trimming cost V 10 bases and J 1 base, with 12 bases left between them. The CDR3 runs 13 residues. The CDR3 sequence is CATTSPGTDTQYF. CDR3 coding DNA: TGTGCCACCACATCCCCAGGCACAGATACGCAGTATTTT.